This is a list of T cell receptor beta chains from one sample in a study of glioma-infiltrating T cells after dendritic cell vaccination. Data came from immunoSEQ multiplex PCR; TCRdb stores just in-frame clones and leaves some out. The data hold 20,000 to 25,000 clones, with 70% to 80% observed a single time. This specimen consisted of blood, obtained before dendritic cell vaccination. These TCRs come from a human donor with glioblastoma. CDR3s include the opening cysteine and the closing phenylalanine or tryptophan.

j_call: TRBJ1-6; v_call: TRBV2; cdr3_aa: CASRAAGTGGGSPLHF
j_call: TRBJ2-4; v_call: TRBV14; cdr3_aa: CASSQLAGVGNIQYF
j_call: TRBJ2-1; v_call: TRBV9; cdr3_aa: CASSPRPGLVNEQFF
j_call: TRBJ2-5; v_call: TRBV2; cdr3_aa: CASEERETQYF
j_call: TRBJ1-5; v_call: TRBV4-1; cdr3_aa: CASSQDGQAYSNQPQHF
j_call: TRBJ2-3; v_call: TRBV6-4; cdr3_aa: CASSETTTSTDTQYF
j_call: TRBJ2-7; v_call: TRBV27; cdr3_aa: CASSPDRGRREQYF
j_call: TRBJ1-6; v_call: TRBV28; cdr3_aa: CATRQGSSYNSPLHF
j_call: TRBJ2-5; v_call: TRBV9; cdr3_aa: CASSVGGRAGGQETQYF
j_call: TRBJ2-5; v_call: TRBV5-1; cdr3_aa: CASSPVGTGGRETQYF
j_call: TRBJ2-1; v_call: TRBV15; cdr3_aa: CATSGGKGGNEQFF
j_call: TRBJ1-1; v_call: TRBV7-9; cdr3_aa: CASSLGGDGNTEAFF
j_call: TRBJ2-2; v_call: TRBV27; cdr3_aa: CASSRDRTGELFF
j_call: TRBJ1-2; v_call: TRBV28; cdr3_aa: CASSLNRGKGYGYTF
j_call: TRBJ1-3; v_call: TRBV5-5; cdr3_aa: CASSLTGSGNTIYF
j_call: TRBJ2-3; v_call: TRBV19; cdr3_aa: CASSIAFSEADTQYF
j_call: TRBJ2-7; v_call: TRBV19; cdr3_aa: CASSARTSGIYEQYF
j_call: TRBJ2-7; v_call: TRBV4-3; cdr3_aa: CASSQDRLAGGPGYEQYF
j_call: TRBJ2-4; v_call: TRBV9; cdr3_aa: CASSASASSGGGQQYF
j_call: TRBJ1-1; v_call: TRBV10-3; cdr3_aa: CAISDKQRRDTEAFF
j_call: TRBJ2-2; v_call: TRBV7-3; cdr3_aa: CASSFRGGGELFF
j_call: NA; v_call: TRBV7-3; cdr3_aa: CASSLSRDRSYEQYF
j_call: TRBJ1-5; v_call: TRBV6-6; cdr3_aa: CASRENHSNQPQHF
j_call: TRBJ2-7; v_call: TRBV27; cdr3_aa: CASSAWGQGAFSYEQYF
j_call: TRBJ2-2; v_call: TRBV6-5; cdr3_aa: CASSYSGPSGIGELFF
j_call: TRBJ2-6; v_call: TRBV19; cdr3_aa: CASRPQGFSGANVLTF
j_call: TRBJ2-1; v_call: TRBV5-1; cdr3_aa: CASSLTGLAGFYNEQFF
j_call: TRBJ2-3; v_call: TRBV30; cdr3_aa: CAWTSGSTDTQYF
j_call: TRBJ2-3; v_call: TRBV28; cdr3_aa: CASSGSVTSLGTDTQYF
j_call: TRBJ1-2; v_call: TRBV6-5; cdr3_aa: CASSFEGGTSYYGYTF
j_call: TRBJ2-1; v_call: TRBV4-2; cdr3_aa: CASSHASGGYNEQFF
j_call: TRBJ2-7; v_call: TRBV21-1; cdr3_aa: CASSKYIGGRTSSYEQYF
j_call: TRBJ2-1; v_call: TRBV7-3; cdr3_aa: CASSLTGKVQFF
j_call: TRBJ1-1; v_call: TRBV11-2; cdr3_aa: CASSLTGVITEAFF
j_call: TRBJ2-7; v_call: TRBV7-2; cdr3_aa: CASSLIVSAGSWSYEQYF
j_call: TRBJ2-4; v_call: TRBV30; cdr3_aa: CAWSDFRQGMTKNIQYF
j_call: TRBJ2-3; v_call: TRBV19; cdr3_aa: CASSLTDRPSFRDTQYF
j_call: TRBJ1-5; v_call: TRBV25-1; cdr3_aa: CASSESSFNQPQHF
j_call: TRBJ2-6; v_call: TRBV9; cdr3_aa: CASSGLAGAGANVLTF
j_call: TRBJ2-3; v_call: TRBV7-7; cdr3_aa: CASSQGLGGTDTQYF
j_call: TRBJ2-6; v_call: TRBV5-6; cdr3_aa: CASSLGLGDAGANVLTF
j_call: TRBJ2-3; v_call: TRBV6-6; cdr3_aa: CASCKQGGTDTQYF
j_call: TRBJ2-7; v_call: TRBV7-2; cdr3_aa: CASSVNYEQYF